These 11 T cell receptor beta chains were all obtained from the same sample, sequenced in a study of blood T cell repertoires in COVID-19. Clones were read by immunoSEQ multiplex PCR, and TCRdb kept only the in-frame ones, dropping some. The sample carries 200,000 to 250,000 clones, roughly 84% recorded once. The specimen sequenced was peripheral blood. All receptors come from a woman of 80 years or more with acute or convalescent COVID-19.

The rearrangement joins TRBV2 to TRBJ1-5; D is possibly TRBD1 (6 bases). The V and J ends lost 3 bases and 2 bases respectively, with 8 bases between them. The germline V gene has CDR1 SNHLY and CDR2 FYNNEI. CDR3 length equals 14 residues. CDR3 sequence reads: CASSDSGGNQPQHF. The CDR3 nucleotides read TGTGCCAGCAGTGATTCAGGGGGCAATCAGCCCCAGCATTTT.

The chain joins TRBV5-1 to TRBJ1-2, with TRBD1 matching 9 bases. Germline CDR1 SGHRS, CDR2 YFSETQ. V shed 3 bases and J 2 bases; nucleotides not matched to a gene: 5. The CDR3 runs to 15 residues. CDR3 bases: TGCGCCAGCAGCTGGACAGGGGAGCGAAACTATGGCTACACCTTC. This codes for CASSWTGERNYGYTF.

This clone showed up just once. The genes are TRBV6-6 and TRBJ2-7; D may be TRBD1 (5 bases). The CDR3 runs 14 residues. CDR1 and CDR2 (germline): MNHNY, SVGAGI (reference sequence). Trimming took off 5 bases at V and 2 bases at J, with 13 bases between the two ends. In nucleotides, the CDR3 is TGTGCCAGCAGTACAGGTGACAGTACCTACGAGCAGTACTTC. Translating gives CASSTGDSTYEQYF.

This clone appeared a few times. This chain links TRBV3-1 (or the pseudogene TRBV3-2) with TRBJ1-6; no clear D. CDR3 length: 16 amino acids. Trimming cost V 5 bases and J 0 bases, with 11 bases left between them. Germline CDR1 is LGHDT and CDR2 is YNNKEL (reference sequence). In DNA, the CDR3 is TGTGCCAGCAGCTCGAGGATGAGCTCCTATAATTCACCCCTCCACTTT. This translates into CASSSRMSSYNSPLHF.

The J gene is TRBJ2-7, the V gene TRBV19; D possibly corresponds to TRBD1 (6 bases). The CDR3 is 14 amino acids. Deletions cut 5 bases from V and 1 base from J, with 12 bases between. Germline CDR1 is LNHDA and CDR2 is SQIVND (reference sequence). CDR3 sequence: CASSEQGRSYEQYF. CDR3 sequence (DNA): TGTGCCAGTAGTGAACAGGGTAGGTCCTACGAGCAGTACTTC. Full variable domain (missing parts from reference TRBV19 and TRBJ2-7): DGGITQSPKYLFRKEGQNVTLSCEQNLNHDAMYWYRQDPGQGLRLIYYSQIVNDFQKGDIAEGYSVSREKKESFPLTVTSAQKNPTAFYLCASSEQGRSYEQYFGPGTRLTVT.

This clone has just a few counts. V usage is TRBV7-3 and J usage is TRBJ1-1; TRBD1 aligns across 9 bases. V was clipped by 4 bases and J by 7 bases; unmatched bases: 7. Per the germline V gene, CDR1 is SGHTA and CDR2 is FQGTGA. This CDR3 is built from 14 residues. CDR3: CASSYTQGAGEAFF. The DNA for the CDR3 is TGTGCCAGCAGCTACACACAGGGGGCTGGTGAAGCTTTCTTT.

The CDR3 is CASSLGSGLATGTQYF. Here the CDR3 DNA reads TGTGCCAGCAGCTTGGGTTCGGGACTAGCGACAGGGACCCAGTACTTC. This chain connects TRBV7-2 to TRBJ2-5, with 10 bases matching TRBD2. V shed 3 bases and J 7 bases; nucleotides not matched to a gene: 11. The CDR3 has 16 amino acids. Looked up from germline, CDR1 is SGHTA and CDR2 is FQGNSA.

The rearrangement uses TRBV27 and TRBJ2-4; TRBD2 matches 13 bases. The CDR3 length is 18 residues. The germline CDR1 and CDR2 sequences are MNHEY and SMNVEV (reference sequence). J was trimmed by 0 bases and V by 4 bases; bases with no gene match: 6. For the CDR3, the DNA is TGTGCCAGCAGTTGGGGGACTAGCGGGGCCCTAGCCAAAAACATTCAGTACTTC. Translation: CASSWGTSGALAKNIQYF.

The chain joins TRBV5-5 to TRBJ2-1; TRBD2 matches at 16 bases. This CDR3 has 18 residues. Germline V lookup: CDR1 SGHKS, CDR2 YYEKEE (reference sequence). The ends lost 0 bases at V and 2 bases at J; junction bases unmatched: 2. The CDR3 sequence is CASSLVGTSGGAYNEQFF. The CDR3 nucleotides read TGTGCCAGCAGCTTGGTTGGGACTAGCGGGGGGGCCTACAATGAGCAGTTCTTC.

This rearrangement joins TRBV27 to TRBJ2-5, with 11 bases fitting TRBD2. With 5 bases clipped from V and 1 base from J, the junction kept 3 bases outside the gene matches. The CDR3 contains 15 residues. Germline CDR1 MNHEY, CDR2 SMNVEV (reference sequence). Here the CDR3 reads CASSGGTSGQETQYF. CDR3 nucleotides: TGTGCCAGCAGTGGAGGGACTAGCGGCCAAGAGACCCAGTACTTC.

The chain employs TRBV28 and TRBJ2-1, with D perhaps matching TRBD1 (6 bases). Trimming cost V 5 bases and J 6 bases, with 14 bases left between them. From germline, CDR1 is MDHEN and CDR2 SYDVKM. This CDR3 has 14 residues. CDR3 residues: CASSPSGDINEQFF. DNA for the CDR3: TGTGCCAGCAGTCCCTCCGGGGACATCAATGAGCAGTTCTTC.